This entry lists 17 T cell receptor beta chains sequenced from one sample in a study of blood T cell repertoires in COVID-19. Data came from immunoSEQ multiplex PCR; TCRdb stores just in-frame clones and leaves some out. Of 55,000 to 65,000 clones in the sample, approximately 90% were seen once. Material: peripheral blood. The receptors shown here come from a human donor with active COVID-19. The donor label of this sample is uncertain.

The V and J genes are TRBV3-1 (or the pseudogene TRBV3-2) and TRBJ1-2; a possible D gene is TRBD1 (5 bases). The CDR3 is 19 amino acids. V lost 0 bases and J lost 3, with 23 bases in between. The germline CDR1 and CDR2 sequences are LGHDT and YNNKEL (reference sequence). The CDR3 DNA follows: TGTGCCAGCAGCCAAGATGTAGGGGCAAGGAGGGCGTTCTACTATGGCTACACCTTC. It translates to CASSQDVGARRAFYYGYTF.

This clone was seen more than once but under ten times. The V call is TRBV4-2, the J call TRBJ2-7; 9 bases map to TRBD1. CDR3 size: 14 residues. CDR1 LGHNA and CDR2 YNFKEQ come from the germline V gene. With 4 bases clipped from V and 3 bases from J, the junction kept 4 bases outside the gene matches. The CDR3 coding sequence is TGTGCCAGCAGCCCACCGGGACAGGGCTACGAGCAGTACTTC. It specifies CASSPPGQGYEQYF.

The gene calls are TRBV5-6 and TRBJ1-1, with 8 bases fitting TRBD1. CDR3 size: 17 residues. Losses at the gene ends were 2 bases for V and 3 bases for J; bases not matched to a gene: 12. Germline values: CDR1 SGHDT, CDR2 YYEEEE. The CDR3 here is CASSLRGTGWGDTEAFF. Written as DNA, the CDR3 is TGTGCCAGCAGCTTACGCGGGACAGGATGGGGGGACACTGAAGCTTTCTTT.

V is TRBV2 and J is TRBJ2-1; D gene ambiguous. This CDR3 contains 13 residues. V gave up 2 bases and J gave up 9 bases, with 11 bases separating them. Germline V gene data show CDR1 as SNHLY and CDR2 as FYNNEI. The CDR3 loop is CASSELEWSEQFF. CDR3 nucleotide sequence: TGTGCCAGCAGTGAATTGGAATGGAGTGAGCAGTTCTTC.

As DNA, the CDR3 is TGCGCCACCATGCGGGAGGGGAACACCGGGGAGCTGTTTTTT. Its translation is CATMREGNTGELFF. The rearrangement uses TRBV5-1 and TRBJ2-2, with 9 bases identical to TRBD2. V shed 9 bases and J 1 base; nucleotides not matched to a gene: 4. The germline gives CDR1 SGHRS, CDR2 YFSETQ. CDR3 length equals 14 residues.

The chain couples TRBV2 to TRBJ2-3; 9 positions match TRBD2. V shed 4 bases and J 1 base; nucleotides not matched to a gene: 6. This CDR3 comprises 16 residues. Germline-derived CDR1 and CDR2 are SNHLY and FYNNEI. The CDR3, as DNA: TGTGCCAGCAGTGTCGGGACTAGCCAGGGCACAGATACGCAGTATTTT. It is translated as CASSVGTSQGTDTQYF.

This chain links TRBV15 with TRBJ2-7, with 9 bases aligning to TRBD1. V was clipped by 5 bases and J by 3 bases; unmatched bases: 8. CDR3 size: 15 residues. Germline CDR1 LNHNV, CDR2 YYDKDF (reference sequence). CDR3 nucleotide sequence: TGTGCCACCAGCGCCGGACAGGGGCACTTCTACGAGCAGTACTTC. This codes for CATSAGQGHFYEQYF.

The chain couples TRBV18 to TRBJ1-1; a possible D gene is TRBD1 (6 bases). The CDR3 consists of 16 residues. Trimming cost V 3 bases and J 2 bases, with 16 bases left between them. From germline, CDR1 is KGHSH and CDR2 LQKENI. CDR3 bases: TGTGCCAGCTCACCCAACTGGGCAGGGGTAAACACTGAAGCTTTCTTT. Translated, it gives CASSPNWAGVNTEAFF.

The chain links TRBV9 to TRBJ2-2; D is perhaps TRBD1 or TRBD2 (12 bases each). With 3 bases removed from V and 1 base from J, the gap between germline ends came to 37 bases. Germline V gene sequence: CDR1 SGDLS, CDR2 YYNGEE. The CDR3 is 24 amino acids. Here the CDR3 DNA reads TGTGCCAGCAGCGCCCCGGGACAGGGGGCTCGGGCTAGCGGGAGGGCCGGGAACACCGGGGAGCTGTTTTTT. Protein product: CASSAPGQGARASGRAGNTGELFF.

The table lists this clone with a count of one. The CDR3 DNA reads as TGTGCCAGCAGTTTTGAGAGGGCCACTGAAGCTTTCTTT. Its protein is CASSFERATEAFF. The rearrangement joins TRBV28 to TRBJ1-1; D gene ambiguous. CDR3 length: 13 residues. The V end was cut by 3 bases, the J end by 4 bases, with 9 bases between. Germline-derived CDR1 and CDR2 are MDHEN and SYDVKM.

The V gene is TRBV6-5, the J gene TRBJ1-5; D unresolved. The germline V gene encodes CDR1 MNHEY and CDR2 SVGAGI. V lost 0 bases and J 6 bases, leaving 6 bases between the germline ends. This CDR3 contains 13 residues. The CDR3 reads CASSYSPSQPQHF. For the CDR3, the DNA is TGTGCCAGCAGTTACTCCCCGAGTCAGCCCCAGCATTTT.

The rearrangement joins TRBV5-4 to TRBJ2-1, with 9 bases fitting TRBD2. V lost 4 bases and J lost 8; bases outside the gene matches: 16. This CDR3 has 17 residues. Germline CDR1 reads SGHNT; CDR2 reads YYREEE (reference sequence). In DNA, the CDR3 is TGTGCCAGCAGCGGAGCGGGACTAGCTGCGGTTAGGGATGAGCAGTTCTTC. Its protein product is CASSGAGLAAVRDEQFF. The full variable domain, completed using reference TRBV5-4 and TRBJ2-1, is ETGVTQSPTHLIKTRGQQVTLRCSSQSGHNTVSWYQQALGQGPQFIFQYYREEENGRGNFPPRFSGLQFPNYSSELNVNALELDDSALYLCASSGAGLAAVRDEQFFGPGTRLTVL.

The rearrangement joins TRBV4-3 to TRBJ2-7; 9 bases agree with TRBD2. CDR3 length: 15 residues. J was trimmed by 3 bases and V by 4 bases; bases with no gene match: 7. The germline V gene has CDR1 LGHNA and CDR2 YSLEER. Here the CDR3 reads CASSPWVAGVYEQYF. CDR3 coding DNA: TGCGCCAGCAGCCCGTGGGTAGCGGGAGTCTACGAGCAGTACTTC.

The J gene is TRBJ2-4, the V gene TRBV3-1 (or the pseudogene TRBV3-2), with a tentative D call TRBD2 (5 bases). The CDR3 is 15 residues long. Germline values: CDR1 LGHDT, CDR2 YNNKEL (reference sequence). The V gene lost 5 bases and the J gene lost 0 bases, with 11 bases spanning the gap. CDR3 DNA sequence: TGTGCCAGCAGCGGAGGAGACCTAGCCAAAAACATTCAGTACTTC. It encodes CASSGGDLAKNIQYF.

The gene calls are TRBV19 and TRBJ1-2; 8 bases are a match to TRBD1. Germline CDR1 reads LNHDA; CDR2 reads SQIVND (reference sequence). CDR3 length: 16 residues. The trim removed 5 bases at V and 6 bases at J, leaving 14 bases unmatched. The CDR3 spells CASSRVVDRDLNGYTF. The CDR3 DNA follows: TGTGCCAGTAGTCGGGTGGTGGACAGGGATTTGAATGGCTACACCTTC. The whole variable domain, remainder taken from reference TRBV19 and TRBJ1-2, is DGGITQSPKYLFRKEGQNVTLSCEQNLNHDAMYWYRQDPGQGLRLIYYSQIVNDFQKGDIAEGYSVSREKKESFPLTVTSAQKNPTAFYLCASSRVVDRDLNGYTFGSGTRLTVV.

This clone was observed a handful of times. The chain combines TRBV27 with TRBJ2-3; 9 bases map to TRBD2. Germline V gene sequence: CDR1 MNHEY, CDR2 SMNVEV (reference sequence). This CDR3 comprises 19 residues. J gave up 4 bases and V 5 bases, and 19 bases lay outside the gene matches. DNA of the CDR3: TGTGCCAGCAGTCCCACTTCGGCTTTAGGCGGGGGGGCCGCAGATACGCAGTATTTT. Translation: CASSPTSALGGGAADTQYF.

The sample holds one count of this clone. The V and J genes are TRBV27 and TRBJ2-7; a possible D gene is TRBD1 (6 bases). This CDR3 has 12 residues. V was shortened by 7 bases and J by 6 bases, with 13 bases between the two germline ends. Germline V CDR1 and CDR2: MNHEY, SMNVEV (reference sequence). The CDR3 region is CASKAGAGEQYF. The CDR3 DNA reads as TGTGCCAGCAAGGCAGGGGCAGGCGAGCAGTACTTC.